A selection of T cell receptor beta chains follows, all from one sample in a study of CD8 T cells in Susac syndrome. One entry per CDR3 protein results from TCRdb running MiXCR on the immunoSEQ multiplex PCR reads. The sample yields tens of thousands of distinct CDR3 sequences, approximately 94% seen once. The sequenced material came from CD8+ T cells from PBMCs. The receptors stem from a human donor in good health. The CDR3 runs from the conserved cysteine through the conserved F or W.

V: TRBV14; J: TRBJ2-1; CDR3: CASSHRGTPYNEQFF
V: TRBV24-1; J: TRBJ1-2; CDR3: CATSSRQGVYTF
V: TRBV4-1; J: TRBJ1-2; CDR3: CASSQDPGVVGYTF
V: TRBV20-1; J: TRBJ2-7; CDR3: CRTGTGDSYEQYF
V: TRBV4-1; J: TRBJ1-2; CDR3: CASSQARGQPALGYTF
V: TRBV7-9; J: TRBJ1-6; CDR3: CASSHPNSPLHF
V: TRBV9; J: TRBJ1-1; CDR3: CASARQGSTEAFF
V: TRBV10-1; J: TRBJ2-2; CDR3: CASSRTGFKGELFF
V: TRBV5-6; J: TRBJ2-7; CDR3: CASSLVGQGTYEQYF
V: TRBV9; J: TRBJ1-2; CDR3: CASSASGTGKNYGYTF
V: TRBV6-2/TRBV6-3; J: TRBJ2-7; CDR3: CASSFDLGTGDYEQYF
V: TRBV12-3/TRBV12-4; J: TRBJ2-3; CDR3: CASSTLGGGDTQYF
V: TRBV28; J: TRBJ2-6; CDR3: CASSYSGSGANVLTF
V: TRBV20-1; J: TRBJ2-2; CDR3: CSASGAGELFF
V: TRBV20-1; J: TRBJ1-1; CDR3: CSARYKGRNTEAFF
V: TRBV20-1; J: TRBJ2-1; CDR3: CSALGTRLGFEQFF
V: TRBV9; J: TRBJ2-7; CDR3: CASSVGQNSYEQYF
V: TRBV20-1; J: TRBJ1-5; CDR3: CSGGQGDLNQPQHF
V: TRBV7-9; J: TRBJ1-2; CDR3: CASRSSGTGLGYTF
V: TRBV27; J: TRBJ2-1; CDR3: CASSFSASLWDEQFF
V: TRBV12-3/TRBV12-4; J: TRBJ2-1; CDR3: CAGSLAGAAEQFF
V: TRBV28; J: TRBJ2-2; CDR3: CASSSLAEGELFF
V: TRBV27; J: TRBJ1-5; CDR3: CASRTGSQPQHF
V: TRBV20-1; J: TRBJ2-3; CDR3: CSARDRFADTQYF
V: TRBV7-9; J: TRBJ2-7; CDR3: CASSLTDPYEQYF
V: TRBV10-3; J: TRBJ2-3; CDR3: CAISDSSGGADTQYF
V: TRBV7-8; J: TRBJ2-1; CDR3: CASSLVKASGASPYNEQFF
V: TRBV7-6; J: TRBJ1-5; CDR3: CASSRMTGVNQPQHF
V: TRBV24-1; J: TRBJ1-2; CDR3: CATSDPGGYGYTF
V: TRBV4-3; J: TRBJ2-7; CDR3: CASSQGHTYEQYF
V: TRBV15; J: TRBJ1-5; CDR3: CATSGRTTGSNQPQHF
V: TRBV7-9; J: TRBJ2-3; CDR3: CASSLGGKDTQYF
V: TRBV2; J: TRBJ1-1; CDR3: CASRATGGMNTEAFF
V: TRBV12-3/TRBV12-4; J: TRBJ1-5; CDR3: CATTIGTPSSNQPQHF
V: TRBV12-3/TRBV12-4; J: TRBJ2-5; CDR3: CAISEGPETQYF
V: TRBV20-1; J: TRBJ1-1; CDR3: CSASEGPNTEAFF
V: TRBV12-3/TRBV12-4; J: TRBJ1-6; CDR3: CASRGNSSLHF
V: TRBV7-9; J: TRBJ1-2; CDR3: CASSPRMRQGEGYTF
V: TRBV5-1; J: TRBJ2-1; CDR3: CASSSTREYEQFF
V: TRBV29-1; J: TRBJ1-2; CDR3: CSVAWSASIGDYGYTF
V: TRBV20-1; J: TRBJ1-5; CDR3: CSAGYGEGEGQPQHF
V: TRBV15; J: TRBJ1-5; CDR3: CATSRVSSPRVGQPQHF
V: TRBV27; J: TRBJ2-5; CDR3: CASSSPGGQYF
V: TRBV29-1; J: TRBJ2-7; CDR3: CSVEANRGQSPHEQYF
V: TRBV4-1; J: TRBJ2-3; CDR3: CASSIGGQDTQYF
V: TRBV25-1; J: TRBJ1-1; CDR3: CASKRGGHTEAFF
V: TRBV19; J: TRBJ2-5; CDR3: CASSSPETGQETQYF
V: TRBV30; J: TRBJ2-5; CDR3: CAWNGFGVRLKETQYF
V: TRBV12-3/TRBV12-4; J: TRBJ1-4; CDR3: CASSSPTTINEKLFF
V: TRBV5-1; J: TRBJ2-1; CDR3: CASTPSGGYNEQFF
V: TRBV20-1; J: TRBJ1-2; CDR3: CSARPLGPDVGGYTF
V: TRBV9; J: TRBJ1-2; CDR3: CASSDGQDGYYGYTF